The present T cell receptor beta chain was sequenced within a study of vaccination and CD4 T cells after COVID-19. At the level of the study: Each post-COVID sample was drawn after diagnosis, and the median interval was approximately 96 days (range 35 to 161). General study points: The researchers studied relatively few convalescent patients and omitted early post-infection timepoints.

Treatment reported: approximately 11-day PBMC culture with coronavirus spike peptide pools or control peptides (ViraFEST assay). Positive PCR dates ranged from March to December 2020; these dates predated US Alpha, Beta and Delta variants. A remark on this clonotype: Its matching antigen is unknown.

The Oncomine TCR Beta short-read assay was what sequenced the DNA obtained from cultured CD4+ T cells. MiXCR, run by TCRdb on the PCR reads, gives a single entry per CDR3 protein. The sample includes 8,100 or so distinct CDR3 sequences, roughly three fifths of them seen just once. V lost 3 bases, J lost 0 bases, and 9 bases lay in between. CDR3 length equals 15 residues. The germline CDR1 and CDR2 sequences are KGHDR and SFDVKD. The sequenced material came from CD4+ T cells from blood, cultured in vitro. The V and J genes are TRBV24-1 and TRBJ2-3, with D possibly called TRBD1 or TRBD2 (6 bases each). This receptor was identified in a human donor who had recovered from COVID-19. CDR3 sequence (DNA): TGTGCCACCAGTGATGGAGGGGGGAGCACAGATACGCAGTATTTT. It specifies CATSDGGGSTDTQYF.